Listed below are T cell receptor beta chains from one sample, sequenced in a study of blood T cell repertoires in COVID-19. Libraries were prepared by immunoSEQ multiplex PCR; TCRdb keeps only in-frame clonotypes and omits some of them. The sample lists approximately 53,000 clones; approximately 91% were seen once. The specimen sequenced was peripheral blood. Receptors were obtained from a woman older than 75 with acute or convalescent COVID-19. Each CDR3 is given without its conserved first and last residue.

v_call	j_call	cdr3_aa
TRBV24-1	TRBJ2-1	ATSDSSSESYNEQF
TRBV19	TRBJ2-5	ASSIAATPNPMAQY
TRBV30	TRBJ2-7	AWVRQGGYEQY
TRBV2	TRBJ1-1	ASTVIRGQHTEAF
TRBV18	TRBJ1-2	ASSFDRGNYGYT
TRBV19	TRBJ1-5	ASSGQGQPQH
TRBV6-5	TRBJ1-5	ASRAPDTNQPQH
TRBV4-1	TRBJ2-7	ASSQVPDTLTGQGSYEQY
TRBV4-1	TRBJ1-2	ASSQEATTGFPHYGYT
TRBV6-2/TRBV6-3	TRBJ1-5	ASSHTGQGNQPQH
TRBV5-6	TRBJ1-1	ASSISTGTGTEAF
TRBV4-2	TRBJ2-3	ASSQDPTTTDTQY
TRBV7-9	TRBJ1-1	ASSLRGPTEAF
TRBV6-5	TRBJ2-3	ASSSGQGMDTQY
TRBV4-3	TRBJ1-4	ASSQDWKAAGTNEKLF
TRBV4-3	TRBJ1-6	ASSQDPRPDNSPLH
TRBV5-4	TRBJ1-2	ASSLPRGTNYGYT
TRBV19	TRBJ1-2	ASSMLDRGFLPGYT
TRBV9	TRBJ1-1	ASSAGTGANTEAF